This T cell receptor beta chain was profiled in a study of technical replicates of blood from a handful of donors. This clone occurred once. The data were produced by immunoSEQ multiplex PCR, yet TCRdb's version contains in-frame clones alone and is incomplete. This sample has tens of thousands of clones, with approximately 96% found just once. Germline V lookup: CDR1 SGDLS, CDR2 YYNGEE. This CDR3 has 17 residues. J gave up 3 bases and V 0 bases, and 8 bases lay outside the gene matches. The sequencing input was T cells isolated from PBMCs. The source of this sequence is a human donor in good health. The V and J genes are TRBV9 and TRBJ1-1, with TRBD1 identical over 10 bases. The CDR3 sequence is CASSVGGTGEFDTEAFF. The CDR3 nucleotides read TGTGCCAGCAGCGTAGGAGGGACAGGGGAATTTGACACTGAAGCTTTCTTT.